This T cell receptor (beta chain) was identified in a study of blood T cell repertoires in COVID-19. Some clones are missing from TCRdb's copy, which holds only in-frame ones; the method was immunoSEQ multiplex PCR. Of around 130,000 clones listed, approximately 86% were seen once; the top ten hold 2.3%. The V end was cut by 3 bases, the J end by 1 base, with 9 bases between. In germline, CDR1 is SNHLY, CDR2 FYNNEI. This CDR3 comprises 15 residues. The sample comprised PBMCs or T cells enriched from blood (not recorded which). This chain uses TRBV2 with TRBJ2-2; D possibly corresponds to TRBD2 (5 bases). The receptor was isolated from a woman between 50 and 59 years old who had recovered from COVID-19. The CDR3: CASSDGIQNTGELFF. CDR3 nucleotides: TGTGCCAGCAGTGACGGGATCCAGAACACCGGGGAGCTGTTTTTT. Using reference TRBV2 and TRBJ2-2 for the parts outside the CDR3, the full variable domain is EPEVTQTPSHQVTQMGQEVILRCVPISNHLYFYWYRQILGQKVEFLVSFYNNEISEKSEIFDDQFSVERPDGSNFTLKIRSTKLEDSAMYFCASSDGIQNTGELFFGEGSRLTVL.